The clone carrying this TCR beta chain was found many times. Its target is unknown. RNA extraction used unfractionated whole blood as the source of total RNA. The data were obtained in a study of human T cells and chemical hapten exposure. Study-wide results and limits: TCRs whose frequency exceeded 1 in 1000 remained the same following DPC sensitization.

Germline-derived CDR1 and CDR2 are DFQATT and SNEGSKA (reference sequence). Trimming cost V 4 bases and J 2 bases; bases outside gene matches: 10. The CDR3 contains 16 residues. Unique molecular identifiers were attached to individual cDNA molecules during library preparation. Source study methods: Between about 23,224 and 700,000 TCRs appeared in each sample, and the median stood at around 92,000. TCRdb recomputed calls from the 5' RACE reads with MiXCR, one row per CDR3 protein. These V and J calls are TCRdb output, not the study's own analysis. The sample has 150,000 or so distinct CDR3 sequences, roughly 4.1% seen once.

The rearrangement links TRBV20-1 to TRBJ2-3, with TRBD1 matching over 9 bases. This TCR came from a female donor in good health. As DNA, the CDR3 is TGCAGTGCTATCCCCACCCGGGACAGGGCCACAGATACGCAGTATTTT. Translation gives CSAIPTRDRATDTQYF.